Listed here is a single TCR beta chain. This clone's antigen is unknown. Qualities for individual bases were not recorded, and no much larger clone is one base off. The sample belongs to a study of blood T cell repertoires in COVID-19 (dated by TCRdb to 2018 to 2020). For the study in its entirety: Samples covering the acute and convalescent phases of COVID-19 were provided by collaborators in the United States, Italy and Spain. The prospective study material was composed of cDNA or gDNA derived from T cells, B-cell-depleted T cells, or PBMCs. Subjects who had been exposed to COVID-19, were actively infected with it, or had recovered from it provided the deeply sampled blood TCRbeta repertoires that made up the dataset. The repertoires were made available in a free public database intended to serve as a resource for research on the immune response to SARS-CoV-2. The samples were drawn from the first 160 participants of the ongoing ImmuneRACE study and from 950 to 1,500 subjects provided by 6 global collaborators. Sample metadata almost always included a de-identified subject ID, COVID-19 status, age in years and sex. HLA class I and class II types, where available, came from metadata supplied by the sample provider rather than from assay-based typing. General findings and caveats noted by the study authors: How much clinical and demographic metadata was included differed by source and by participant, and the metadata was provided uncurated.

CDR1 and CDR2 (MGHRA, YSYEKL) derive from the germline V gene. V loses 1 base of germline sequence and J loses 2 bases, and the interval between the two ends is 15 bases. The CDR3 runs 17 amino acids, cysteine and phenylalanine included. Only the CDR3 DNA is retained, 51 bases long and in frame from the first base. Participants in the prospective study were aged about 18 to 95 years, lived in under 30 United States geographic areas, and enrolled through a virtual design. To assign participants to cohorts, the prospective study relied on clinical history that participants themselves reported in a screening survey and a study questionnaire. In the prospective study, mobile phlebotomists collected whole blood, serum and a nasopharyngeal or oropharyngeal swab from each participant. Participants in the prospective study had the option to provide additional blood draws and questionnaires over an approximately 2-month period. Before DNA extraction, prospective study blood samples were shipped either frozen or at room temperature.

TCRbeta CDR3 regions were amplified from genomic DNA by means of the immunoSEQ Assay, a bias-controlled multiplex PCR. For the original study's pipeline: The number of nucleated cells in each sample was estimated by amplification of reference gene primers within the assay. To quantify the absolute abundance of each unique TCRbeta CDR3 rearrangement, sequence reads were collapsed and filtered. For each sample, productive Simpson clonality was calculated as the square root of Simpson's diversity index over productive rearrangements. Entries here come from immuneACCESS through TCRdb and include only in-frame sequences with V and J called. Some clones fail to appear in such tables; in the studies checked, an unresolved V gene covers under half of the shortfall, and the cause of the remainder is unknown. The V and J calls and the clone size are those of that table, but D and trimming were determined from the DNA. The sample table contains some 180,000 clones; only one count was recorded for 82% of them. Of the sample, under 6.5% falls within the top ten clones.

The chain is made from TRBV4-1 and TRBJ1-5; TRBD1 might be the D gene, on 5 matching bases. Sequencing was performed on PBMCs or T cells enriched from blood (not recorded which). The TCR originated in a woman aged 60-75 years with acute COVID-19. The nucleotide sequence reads TGCGCCAGCAGCCAAGGGCTTGGGGGGGTCGGCAATCAGCCCCAGCATTTT. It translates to CASSQGLGGVGNQPQHF.